This TCR beta chain is drawn from a study of T cell repertoires in aging, cancer and after chemotherapy. Across the whole study: Six age groups, ranging from 30 or younger to 70 or older, included the donors.

A mixed TRB-A/B primer pool amplified rearranged TRB by multiplex touch-down PCR. MiXCR, applied by TCRdb to the multiplex PCR reads, yields one record per CDR3 protein. The repertoire includes about 5,000 distinct CDR3 sequences, around 21% of them detected once, and roughly 3.7% sits in the top ten. General study results and limits: No conclusions about immunological memory after chemotherapy can be drawn from the repertoire data. In cancer patients, declining TCR diversity with age involved lost richness and lost evenness.

Germline V gives CDR1 MNHEY, CDR2 SVGAGI. CDR3 length equals 17 residues. The trim removed 4 bases at V and 0 bases at J, leaving 8 bases unmatched. Peripheral blood genomic DNA, not sorted cells or RNA, was the template. By share, this clonotype counts as medium-sized (0.01 to 0.1%). The antigen remains unidentified. The receptor's source is a human donor in good health. The donor label of this sample is uncertain. Sequenced input: blood. The chain employs TRBV6-5 and TRBJ1-5; 8 positions agree with TRBD1. DNA for the CDR3: TGTGCCAGCAGTTTGACAGGGGCAGTCAATAGCAATCAGCCCCAGCATTTT. Protein sequence: CASSLTGAVNSNQPQHF.